These 23 T cell receptor beta chains share one sample of origin, sequenced in a study of T cell responses to AZD1222 COVID-19 vaccine. Repertoires were generated with immunoSEQ multiplex PCR, while TCRdb's copy carries only in-frame clones and drops some. The sample contains over 95,000 clones, about 90% of which appear only once. This specimen was peripheral blood, taken on day 0 of AZD1222 vaccination. These receptors all come from an adult in good health.

The CDR3 is CASEGWRQGKGTEAFF. CDR3 nucleotides: TGTGCCAGTGAGGGTTGGCGGCAGGGGAAGGGGACTGAAGCTTTCTTT. The chain carries TRBV19 and TRBJ1-1, with TRBD1 as a possible D gene (6 bases). The V end was cut by 8 bases, the J end by 5 bases, with 24 bases between. Germline V gene data show CDR1 as LNHDA and CDR2 as SQIVND (reference sequence). The CDR3 is 16 amino acids.

This rearrangement joins TRBV2 to TRBJ1-2; D is ambiguous. V was shortened by 2 bases and J by 8 bases, with 9 bases between the two germline ends. Germline lookup yields CDR1 SNHLY and CDR2 FYNNEI. This CDR3 has 12 amino acids. CDR3 protein: CASSERGKGYTF. Written as DNA, the CDR3 is TGTGCCAGCAGTGAACGGGGAAAGGGCTACACCTTC.

The chain uses TRBV7-8 and TRBJ1-2; D perhaps matches TRBD1 (5 bases). Germline lookup yields CDR1 SGHVS and CDR2 FQNEAQ. There are 15 residues in the CDR3. V shed 5 bases and J shed 6 bases, with 19 bases lying between them. The CDR3 loop is CASSTASPGRHGYTF. CDR3 nucleotides: TGTGCCAGCAGCACCGCCTCCCCGGGGCGGCATGGCTACACCTTC.

J is TRBJ2-7 and V is TRBV7-8, with 9 bases that match TRBD2. Germline CDR1 is SGHVS and CDR2 is FQNEAQ. The CDR3 is 14 amino acids. After removal of 3 bases from V and 2 bases from J, the junction contained 2 bases not matched to a gene. The CDR3 coding sequence is TGTGCCAGCAGCTTGGCTAGCGGGACCTACGAGCAGTACGTC. It codes for CASSLASGTYEQYV.

In its sample, this clone was seen a few times. The chain uses TRBV6-5 and TRBJ2-2; TRBD2 aligns across 8 bases. The CDR3 is 15 residues long. CDR1 and CDR2 (germline): MNHEY, SVGAGI. Losses at the gene ends were 7 bases for V and 4 bases for J; bases not matched to a gene: 8. This chain's CDR3 is CASTFYSGATGELFF. DNA for the CDR3: TGTGCCAGCACCTTCTATAGCGGGGCCACCGGGGAGCTGTTTTTT.

The V and J genes are TRBV5-6 and TRBJ1-4, with D uncertain. CDR3 length: 13 residues. The V end was cut by 0 bases, the J end by 4 bases, with 4 bases between. CDR1 and CDR2 (germline): SGHDT, YYEEEE. CDR3 residues: CASSLGFNEKLFF. Here the CDR3 DNA reads TGTGCCAGCAGCTTGGGGTTTAATGAAAAACTGTTTTTT.

The chain carries TRBV4-2 and TRBJ1-5, with 8 positions matching TRBD1. CDR3 length equals 16 residues. V lost 4 bases, J lost 9 bases, and 14 bases stayed unmatched. CDR1 and CDR2 (germline): LGHNA, YNFKEQ. The CDR3 loop is CASSRTGTGFKGPQHF. The CDR3 nucleotides read TGTGCCAGCAGCCGGACTGGGACAGGCTTTAAAGGGCCCCAGCATTTT.

The chain combines TRBV11-3 with TRBJ2-7; 8 bases align to TRBD1. This CDR3 is 15 amino acids long. V was clipped by 1 base and J by 2 bases; unmatched bases: 4. CDR1 is SGHNT, CDR2 YENEEA, per germline. The CDR3 loop reads CASSLGQGAAYEQYF. In DNA, the CDR3 is TGTGCCAGCAGCTTAGGGCAGGGGGCGGCCTACGAGCAGTACTTC.

The chain combines TRBV15 with TRBJ2-3; D unresolved. V gave up 3 bases and J gave up 5 bases, with 9 bases separating them. Germline-derived CDR1 and CDR2 are LNHNV and YYDKDF (reference sequence). The CDR3 loop spans 13 amino acids. The CDR3 region has the DNA TGTGCCACCAGCAGCCCTCGAAGAGATACGCAGTATTTT. Its translation is CATSSPRRDTQYF.

The rearrangement joins TRBV6-5 to TRBJ2-2; TRBD2 agrees at 10 bases. The germline V gene encodes CDR1 MNHEY and CDR2 SVGAGI. Unmatched junction bases numbered 5, after V lost 7 bases and J lost 9 bases. CDR3 length equals 13 residues. DNA of the CDR3: TGTGCCAGCATGGCTAGCGGGAGCCGGGAGCTGTTTTTT. This codes for CASMASGSRELFF.

Points on this clone: One junction end does not reproduce the germline sequence, and a read error may be involved. V gene TRBV5-1 combines with J gene TRBJ2-3; 7 bases line up with TRBD1. Germline V gene lookup returns CDR1 SGHRS and CDR2 YFSETQ. This CDR3 is 14 amino acids long. CDR3 residues: CASSLGQYTDTQYF. CDR3 nucleotide sequence: TGTGCCAGCAGCTTGGGACAGTACACAGATACGCAGTATTTT. The full variable domain, with the rest looked up from reference TRBV5-1 and TRBJ2-3, is KAGVTQTPRYLIKTRGQQVTLSCSPISGHRSVSWYQQTPGQGLQFLFEYFSETQRNKGNFPGRFSGRQFSNSRSEMNVSTLELGDSALYLCASSLGQYTDTQYFGPGTRLTVL.

The chain recombines TRBV10-3 with TRBJ1-2, with TRBD1 as a possible D gene (5 bases). V was cut by 6 bases and J by 6 bases, with 14 bases left in between. This CDR3 has 13 amino acids. Germline-derived CDR1 and CDR2 are ENHRY and SYGVKD. CDR3 nucleotide sequence: TGTGCCATCAGAGAACAGGTTTTCGATGGCTACACCTTC. Its translation: CAIREQVFDGYTF.

V is TRBV9 and J is TRBJ2-6, with no clear D. Germline V gene sequence: CDR1 SGDLS, CDR2 YYNGEE. V dropped 4 bases and J dropped 4 bases, with 6 bases sitting between them. The CDR3 has 13 amino acids. CDR3: CASSLDGANVLTF. In nucleotides, the CDR3 is TGTGCCAGCAGCCTCGACGGGGCCAACGTCCTGACTTTC. The full variable domain, rest sourced from reference TRBV9 and TRBJ2-6, is DSGVTQTPKHLITATGQRVTLRCSPRSGDLSVYWYQQSLDQGLQFLIQYYNGEERAKGNILERFSAQQFPDLHSELNLSSLELGDSALYFCASSLDGANVLTFGAGSRLTVL.

This rearrangement joins TRBV29-1 to TRBJ1-1; D unclear. V shed 4 bases and J shed 8 bases, with 11 bases lying between them. This CDR3 has 11 amino acids. Germline assignment: CDR1 SQVTM and CDR2 ANQGSEA. The CDR3 loop is CSVGGPREAFF. DNA of the CDR3: TGCAGCGTTGGGGGTCCCCGAGAAGCTTTCTTT.

The sample holds a few counts of this clone. Germline is not matched at one junction end, which may reflect a read error. Here the CDR3 DNA reads TGTGCCAGCAGCTCGGACGGACTAAATGAAAAACTGTTTTTT. It yields the protein CASSSDGLNEKLFF. V usage is TRBV5-1 and J usage is TRBJ1-4; D call uncertain. The CDR3 spans 14 residues. In germline, CDR1 is SGHRS, CDR2 YFSETQ. The whole variable domain, remainder taken from reference TRBV5-1 and TRBJ1-4, is KAGVTQTPRYLIKTRGQQVTLSCSPISGHRSVSWYQQTPGQGLQFLFEYFSETQRNKGNFPGRFSGRQFSNSRSEMNVSTLELGDSALYLCASSSDGLNEKLFFGSGTQLSVL.

J is TRBJ1-4 and V is TRBV10-3; D perhaps matches TRBD1 (6 bases). In germline, CDR1 is ENHRY, CDR2 SYGVKD. The germline V and J ends were trimmed by 4 bases and 5 bases, with 17 bases remaining between them. The CDR3 totals 16 residues. CDR3 amino acids: CAISGSGGGNNEKLFF. In DNA, the CDR3 is TGTGCCATCAGTGGAAGCGGGGGGGGCAACAATGAAAAACTGTTTTTT.

This chain uses TRBV19 with TRBJ1-4; D is ambiguous. The ends were cut back, 1 base at V and 2 bases at J, with 8 bases in the middle. The germline gives CDR1 LNHDA, CDR2 SQIVND (reference sequence). This CDR3 has 15 amino acids. The CDR3 DNA reads as TGTGCCAGTAGTATAGGAAGAGGCACTAATGAAAAACTGTTTTTT. Residues: CASSIGRGTNEKLFF. The variable domain in full, completed from reference TRBV19 and TRBJ1-4, reads DGGITQSPKYLFRKEGQNVTLSCEQNLNHDAMYWYRQDPGQGLRLIYYSQIVNDFQKGDIAEGYSVSREKKESFPLTVTSAQKNPTAFYLCASSIGRGTNEKLFFGSGTQLSVL.

The genes are TRBV5-1 and TRBJ2-7; D uncertain. Germline V gives CDR1 SGHRS, CDR2 YFSETQ. The length of the CDR3 is 14 residues. The CDR3 is CASSLYEGLAEQYV. DNA of the CDR3: TGTGCCAGCAGCTTGTACGAAGGATTGGCAGAGCAGTACGTC.

The rearrangement uses TRBV7-2 and TRBJ2-3, with D unresolved. Germline loops: CDR1 SGHTA, CDR2 FQGNSA. The ends were cut back, 3 bases at V and 4 bases at J, with 5 bases in the middle. The CDR3 is made up of 12 amino acids. The DNA of the CDR3 is TGTGCCAGCAGCTTTTCTCCAGATACGCAGTATTTT. Residues: CASSFSPDTQYF.

This sequence joins TRBV15 and TRBJ2-4; maybe TRBD2 (6 bases). The CDR3 consists of 17 residues. Per germline, CDR1 LNHNV and CDR2 YYDKDF (reference sequence). With 0 bases removed from V and 1 base from J, the gap between germline ends came to 13 bases. The DNA for the CDR3 is TGTGCCACCAGCAGAGATTTAGGAAGCGGGGCCAAAAACATTCAGTACTTC. It encodes CATSRDLGSGAKNIQYF.

The chain couples TRBV7-3 to TRBJ2-2; D is unresolved. Per germline, CDR1 SGHTA and CDR2 FQGTGA. The germline V and J ends were trimmed by 5 bases and 4 bases, with 11 bases remaining between them. The CDR3 has 14 amino acids. CDR3: CASSDLVGTGELFF. CDR3 in DNA: TGTGCCAGCAGCGATCTAGTGGGCACCGGGGAGCTGTTTTTT.

This clone was observed a single time. The chain employs TRBV5-4 and TRBJ2-1, with a possible D match to TRBD1 (6 bases). Germline V gene data show CDR1 as SGHNT and CDR2 as YYREEE (reference sequence). Deletions cut 0 bases from V and 7 bases from J, with 20 bases between. The CDR3 sequence is 17 residues long. The CDR3 here is CASSLGAGTLGGNEQFF. The CDR3 DNA reads TGTGCCAGCAGCTTGGGGGCCGGGACATTAGGGGGTAATGAGCAGTTCTTC.

The chain couples TRBV7-3 to TRBJ1-1; weak D call: TRBD1 (5 bases). From germline, CDR1 is SGHTA and CDR2 FQGTGA. The CDR3 is made up of 14 amino acids. Trimming removed 2 bases at V and 5 bases at J, with 12 bases between. This CDR3 is CASSLLGGGTEAFF. The CDR3 DNA reads TGTGCCAGCAGCTTACTGGGGGGAGGAACTGAAGCTTTCTTT.